This TCR beta chain was identified in a study of blood T cell repertoires in COVID-19 (dated by TCRdb to the early 2020s). General notes on the study: Samples from collaborators originated in the United States, Italy and Spain and spanned both the acute and convalescent phases of COVID-19. The prospective study material was composed of cDNA or gDNA derived from T cells, B-cell-depleted T cells, or PBMCs. Deeply sampled blood TCRbeta repertoires from subjects exposed to, actively infected with, or recovered from COVID-19 were included in the dataset. The repertoires were released in a freely available public database meant as a resource for research on the immune response to SARS-CoV-2. The samples were drawn from the first 160 participants of the ongoing ImmuneRACE study and from 1,254 subjects provided by 6 global collaborators. The sample metadata nearly always contained a de-identified subject ID, COVID-19 status, age in years and sex. Where HLA class I and class II types were available, the types were taken from metadata supplied by the sample provider, not from assay-based typing.

What the study reported, not specific to this receptor: The quantity of clinical and demographic metadata differed by source and by participant and was supplied without curation.

A note on this clone: Its antigen is unknown. It has no much larger one-base neighbor in the sample; base qualities were not kept.

Each collaborating institution followed its own protocols to collect whole blood in K2EDTA tubes. For TCRbeta analysis, collaborator samples were shipped as frozen whole blood, as isolated PBMCs, or as DNA extracted from either sample type. TCRbeta CDR3 regions were amplified from genomic DNA by means of the immunoSEQ Assay, a bias-controlled multiplex PCR. Per the source publication's procedure: Within the assay, amplification of reference gene primers was used to estimate how many nucleated cells each sample contained. To quantify the absolute abundance of each unique TCRbeta CDR3 rearrangement, sequence reads were collapsed and filtered. For each sample, productive Simpson clonality was calculated by taking the square root of Simpson's diversity index across productive rearrangements. TCRdb retrieved this table from immuneACCESS and kept in-frame rearrangements only. Not all clones are present; in checked studies, unresolved V genes account for under half, and no reason is known for the remainder. That table furnishes V, J and clone size, whereas the DNA furnished D and trimming. A total of around 15,000 clones appear in this sample, approximately 76% of them only once. The ten largest make up roughly a third of the sample.

The CDR3 covers 14 residues, taking in both the cysteine and the phenylalanine. Only the CDR3 region is kept as DNA, spanning 42 bases read in frame from base 1. V sheds 4 bases and J sheds 6 bases, leaving 14 bases between their ends. The sequencing sample was made of peripheral blood. The chain is encoded by TRBV5-3 joined to TRBJ1-5; TRBD1 is perhaps the D gene, given 6 matching bases. TRBV5-3 is given ORF status, its function remaining uncertain. The receptor was isolated from a man between 70 and 80 years old with active or convalescent COVID-19. The DNA sequence reads TGTGCCAGAAGCACCCAGGGGAAGGTTCAGCCCCAGCATTTT. The resulting protein is CARSTQGKVQPQHF.